One sample yielded the 3 T cell receptor beta chains listed below, sequenced in a study of pediatric ulcerative colitis (dated by TCRdb to between 2018 and 2021). Libraries were prepared through the immunoSEQ multiplex PCR assay. Sourced from immuneACCESS, this table was stored by TCRdb with only in-frame sequences that have V and J called. A share of the clones is absent; for the studies checked, an unresolved V gene accounts for under half, and the remainder has no known explanation. This sample has tens of thousands of clones in its table, and around 86% of those were observed once. The ten top clones hold approximately 1.5% of the sample. Sequencing was performed on blood. The receptors here all came from a boy between 10 and 17 years old who was a control in a study of pediatric ulcerative colitis.

This chain connects TRBV15 to TRBJ1-5; 8 nucleotides line up with TRBD1. Germline V CDR1 and CDR2: LNHNV, YYDKDF (reference sequence). V lost 1 base, J lost 3 bases, and 5 bases stayed unmatched. The CDR3 totals 16 residues. The CDR3 nucleotides are TGTGCCACCAGCAGAGGAGGACAGGGCCCCAATCAGCCCCAGCATTTT. Residues: CATSRGGQGPNQPQHF. Full variable domain (missing parts from reference TRBV15 and TRBJ1-5): DAMVIQNPRYQVTQFGKPVTLSCSQTLNHNVMYWYQQKSSQAPKLLFHYYDKDFNNEADTPDNFQSRRPNTSFCFLDIRSPGLGDTAMYLCATSRGGQGPNQPQHFGDGTRLSIL.

The chain employs TRBV6-6 and TRBJ2-1, with unresolved D. The germline CDR1 and CDR2 sequences are MNHNY and SVGAGI (reference sequence). This CDR3 region has 16 residues. V was trimmed by 4 bases and J by 9 bases, leaving 22 bases between them. The CDR3 DNA follows: TGTGCCAGCAGTTCTGTAGTGAGGTTGGACCAGGTTGAGCAGTTCTTC. It translates to CASSSVVRLDQVEQFF.

The chain is built from TRBV2 and TRBJ2-1; a weak D match, TRBD1 (6 bases). CDR1 is SNHLY, CDR2 FYNNEI, per germline. Trimming left V 6 bases short and J 8 bases short, with 23 bases between. There are 16 residues in the CDR3. The CDR3 DNA follows: TGTGCCAGCAGACCCGTCCCGGACAGCGGTCCTGATGAGCAGTTCTTC. Protein sequence: CASRPVPDSGPDEQFF.